These 5 T cell receptor beta chains were sequenced from one sample in a study of cytomegalovirus exposure and HLA in healthy donors. Sequenced by immunoSEQ multiplex PCR; TCRdb stores in-frame clones only, minus some. The repertoire has 50,000 to 65,000 clones, roughly 94% of them found once; the top ten carry over 6%. The sample comprised PBMCs. These receptors all stem from a young woman in good health and CMV-seropositive.

The chain joins TRBV2 to TRBJ2-1; D is possibly TRBD2 (7 bases). The CDR3 loop spans 14 amino acids. The V gene's germline CDR1 is SNHLY and CDR2 FYNNEI. V was pared by 7 bases and J by 2 bases, with 12 bases between. CDR3 nucleotide sequence: TGTGCCAGCACTGGGGGGGCCGCCTACAATGAGCAGTTCTTC. Translated: CASTGGAAYNEQFF. Complete variable domain (other parts from reference TRBV2 and TRBJ2-1): EPEVTQTPSHQVTQMGQEVILRCVPISNHLYFYWYRQILGQKVEFLVSFYNNEISEKSEIFDDQFSVERPDGSNFTLKIRSTKLEDSAMYFCASTGGAAYNEQFFGPGTRLTVL.

The rearrangement uses TRBV7-2 and TRBJ1-5, with D possibly TRBD1 on 5 matching bases. Germline CDR1 reads SGHTA; CDR2 reads FQGNSA. The CDR3 extends over 13 amino acids. V lost 5 bases, J lost 7 bases, and 12 bases lay in between. The CDR3 spells CASSLDRAQPQHF. The CDR3 coding sequence is TGTGCCAGCAGCCTAGACAGAGCCCAGCCCCAGCATTTT.

This clone was recorded a few times. The chain joins TRBV28 to TRBJ1-1; 9 bases align to TRBD1. Germline-derived CDR1 and CDR2 are MDHEN and SYDVKM. The V and J ends lost 3 bases and 6 bases, in that order; junction bases with no gene match: 8. The CDR3 runs 15 residues. Here the CDR3 DNA reads TGTGCCAGCAGTTTTTCTGGGACAGGGTTACCTGAAGCTTTCTTT. Its protein product is CASSFSGTGLPEAFF.

The rearrangement joins TRBV6-5 to TRBJ1-5, with D maybe TRBD1 (5 bases). V lost 6 bases, J lost 3 bases, and 9 bases lay in between. The CDR3 loop spans 13 amino acids. Germline CDR1 reads MNHEY; CDR2 reads SVGAGI. CDR3 region: CASSQGANQPQHF. For the CDR3, the DNA is TGTGCCAGCAGCCAGGGTGCCAATCAGCCCCAGCATTTT.

J is TRBJ2-1 and V is TRBV7-8; 9 nucleotides align to TRBD1. After removal of 2 bases from V and 8 bases from J, the junction contained 7 bases not matched to a gene. CDR3 length: 15 amino acids. CDR1 and CDR2 from the germline V gene are SGHVS and FQNEAQ. The CDR3 loop reads CASSLPRDRVDEQFF. Written as DNA, the CDR3 is TGTGCCAGCAGCTTACCTCGGGACAGGGTCGATGAGCAGTTCTTC.